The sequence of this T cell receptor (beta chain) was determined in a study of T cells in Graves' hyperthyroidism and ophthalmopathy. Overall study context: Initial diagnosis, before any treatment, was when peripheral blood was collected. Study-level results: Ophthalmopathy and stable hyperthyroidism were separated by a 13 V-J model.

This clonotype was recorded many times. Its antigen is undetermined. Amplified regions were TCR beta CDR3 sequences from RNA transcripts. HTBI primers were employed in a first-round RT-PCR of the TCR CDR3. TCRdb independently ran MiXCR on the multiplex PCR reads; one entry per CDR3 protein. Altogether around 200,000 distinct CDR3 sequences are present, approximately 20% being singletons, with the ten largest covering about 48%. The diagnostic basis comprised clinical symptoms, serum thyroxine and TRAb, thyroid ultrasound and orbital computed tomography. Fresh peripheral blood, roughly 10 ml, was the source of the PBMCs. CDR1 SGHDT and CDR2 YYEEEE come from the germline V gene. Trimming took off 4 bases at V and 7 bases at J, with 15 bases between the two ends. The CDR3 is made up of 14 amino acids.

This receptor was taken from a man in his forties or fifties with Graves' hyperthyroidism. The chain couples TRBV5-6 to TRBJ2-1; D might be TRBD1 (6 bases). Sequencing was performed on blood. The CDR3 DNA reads TGTGCCAGCAGCCAACAACCAACAGGGAATGAGCAGTTCTTC. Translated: CASSQQPTGNEQFF.